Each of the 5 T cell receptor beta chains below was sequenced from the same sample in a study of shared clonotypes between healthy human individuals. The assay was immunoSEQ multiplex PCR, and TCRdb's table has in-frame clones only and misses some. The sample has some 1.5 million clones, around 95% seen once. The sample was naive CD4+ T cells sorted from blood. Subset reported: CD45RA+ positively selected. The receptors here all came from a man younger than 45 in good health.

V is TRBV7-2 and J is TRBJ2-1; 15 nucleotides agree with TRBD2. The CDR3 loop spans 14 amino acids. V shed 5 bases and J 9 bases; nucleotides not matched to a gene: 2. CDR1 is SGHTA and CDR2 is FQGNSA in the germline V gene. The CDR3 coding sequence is TGTGCCAGCAGCCGGGGACTAGCGGGAGGTGAGCAGTTCTTC. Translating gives CASSRGLAGGEQFF. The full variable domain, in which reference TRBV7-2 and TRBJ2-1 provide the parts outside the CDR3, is GAGVSQSPSNKVTEKGKDVELRCDPISGHTALYWYRQSLGQGLEFLIYFQGNSAPDKSGLPSDRFSAERTGGSVSTLTIQRTQQEDSAVYLCASSRGLAGGEQFFGPGTRLTVL.

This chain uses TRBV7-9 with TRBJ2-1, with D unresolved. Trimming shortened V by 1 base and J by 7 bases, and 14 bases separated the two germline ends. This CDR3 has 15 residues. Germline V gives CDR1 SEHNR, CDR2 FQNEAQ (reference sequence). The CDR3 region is CASSLETRALNEQFF. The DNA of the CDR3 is TGTGCCAGCAGCTTAGAGACAAGGGCTTTAAATGAGCAGTTCTTC.

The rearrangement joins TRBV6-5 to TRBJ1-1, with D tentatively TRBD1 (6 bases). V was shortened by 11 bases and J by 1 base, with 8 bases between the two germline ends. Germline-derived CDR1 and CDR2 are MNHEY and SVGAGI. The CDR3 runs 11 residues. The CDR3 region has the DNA TGTGCCGTCAGGGGGAACACTGAAGCTTTCTTT. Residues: CAVRGNTEAFF.

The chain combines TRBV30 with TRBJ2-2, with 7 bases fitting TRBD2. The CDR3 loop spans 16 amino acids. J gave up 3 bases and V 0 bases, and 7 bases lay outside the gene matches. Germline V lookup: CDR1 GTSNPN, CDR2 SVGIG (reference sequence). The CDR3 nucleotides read TGTGCCTGGAGTGTACTGTGGGGAGGGGACACCGGGGAGCTGTTTTTT. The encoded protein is CAWSVLWGGDTGELFF.

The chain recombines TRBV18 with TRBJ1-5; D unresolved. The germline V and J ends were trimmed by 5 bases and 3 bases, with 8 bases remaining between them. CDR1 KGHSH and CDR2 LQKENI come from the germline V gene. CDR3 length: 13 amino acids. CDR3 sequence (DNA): TGTGCCAGCTCAGAGCACGACAATCAGCCCCAGCATTTT. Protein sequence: CASSEHDNQPQHF.